This T cell receptor (beta chain) derives from a study of T cells in localized non-small cell lung cancer. Method: immunoSEQ multiplex PCR; TCRdb's copy keeps in-frame clones and lacks some. Seen here are around 96,000 clones, approximately 91% observed once, and the top ten hold approximately 4%. Notes on this clone: Its specificity is not known.

The CDR3 totals 15 residues. Germline V lookup: CDR1 SGHNT, CDR2 YYREEE (reference sequence). Trimming cost V 4 bases and J 7 bases, with 17 bases left between them. The study, taken as a whole, reports: One tumor region alone was sequenced, and heterogeneity therefore remains possible. Appearing in adjacent lung were a median approximately 60 of the top 100 tumor clones.

The receptor was isolated from a woman aged 35 to 69 with stage II squamous cell lung carcinoma. The chain has TRBV5-4 and TRBJ1-4; the D gene is possibly TRBD1 (5 bases). This specimen was PBMCs, taken before any cancer treatment. The CDR3 DNA reads as TGTGCCAGCAGCGTTGCAGGGAGTGCGGGTGAAAAACTGTTTTTT. Translation: CASSVAGSAGEKLFF. Full variable domain (outside the CDR3, taken from reference TRBV5-4 and TRBJ1-4): ETGVTQSPTHLIKTRGQQVTLRCSSQSGHNTVSWYQQALGQGPQFIFQYYREEENGRGNFPPRFSGLQFPNYSSELNVNALELDDSALYLCASSVAGSAGEKLFFGSGTQLSVL.